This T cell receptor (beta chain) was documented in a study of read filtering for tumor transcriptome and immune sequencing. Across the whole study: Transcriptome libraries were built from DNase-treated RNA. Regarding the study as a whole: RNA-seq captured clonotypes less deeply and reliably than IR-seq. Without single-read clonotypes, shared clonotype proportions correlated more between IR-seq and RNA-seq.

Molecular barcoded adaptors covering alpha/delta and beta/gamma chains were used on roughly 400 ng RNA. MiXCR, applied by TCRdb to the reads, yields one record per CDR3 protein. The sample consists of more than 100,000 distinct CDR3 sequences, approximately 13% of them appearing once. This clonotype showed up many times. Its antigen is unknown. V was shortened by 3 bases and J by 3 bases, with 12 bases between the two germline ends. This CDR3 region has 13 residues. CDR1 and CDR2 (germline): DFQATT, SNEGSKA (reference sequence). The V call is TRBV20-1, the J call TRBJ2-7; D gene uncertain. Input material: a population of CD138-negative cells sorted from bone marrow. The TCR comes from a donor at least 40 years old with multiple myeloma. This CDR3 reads CSASGFKYYEQYF. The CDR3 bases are TGCAGTGCTAGTGGGTTTAAGTACTACGAGCAGTACTTC.